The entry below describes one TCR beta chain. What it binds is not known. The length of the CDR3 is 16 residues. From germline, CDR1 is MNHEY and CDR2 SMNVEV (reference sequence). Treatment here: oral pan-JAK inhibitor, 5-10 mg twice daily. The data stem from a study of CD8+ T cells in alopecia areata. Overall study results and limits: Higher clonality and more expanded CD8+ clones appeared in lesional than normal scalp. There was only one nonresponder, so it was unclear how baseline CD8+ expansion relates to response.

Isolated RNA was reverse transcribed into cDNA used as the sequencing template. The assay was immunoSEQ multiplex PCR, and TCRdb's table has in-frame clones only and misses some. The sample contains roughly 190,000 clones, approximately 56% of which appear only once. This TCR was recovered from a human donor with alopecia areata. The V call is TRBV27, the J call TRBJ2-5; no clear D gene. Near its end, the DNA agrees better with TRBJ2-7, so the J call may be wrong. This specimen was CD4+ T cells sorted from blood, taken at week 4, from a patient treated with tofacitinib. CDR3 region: CASSSVLGVPHYEQYF. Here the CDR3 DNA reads TGTGCCAGCAGTTCGGTATTGGGTGTTCCTCACTACGAGCAGTACTTC.